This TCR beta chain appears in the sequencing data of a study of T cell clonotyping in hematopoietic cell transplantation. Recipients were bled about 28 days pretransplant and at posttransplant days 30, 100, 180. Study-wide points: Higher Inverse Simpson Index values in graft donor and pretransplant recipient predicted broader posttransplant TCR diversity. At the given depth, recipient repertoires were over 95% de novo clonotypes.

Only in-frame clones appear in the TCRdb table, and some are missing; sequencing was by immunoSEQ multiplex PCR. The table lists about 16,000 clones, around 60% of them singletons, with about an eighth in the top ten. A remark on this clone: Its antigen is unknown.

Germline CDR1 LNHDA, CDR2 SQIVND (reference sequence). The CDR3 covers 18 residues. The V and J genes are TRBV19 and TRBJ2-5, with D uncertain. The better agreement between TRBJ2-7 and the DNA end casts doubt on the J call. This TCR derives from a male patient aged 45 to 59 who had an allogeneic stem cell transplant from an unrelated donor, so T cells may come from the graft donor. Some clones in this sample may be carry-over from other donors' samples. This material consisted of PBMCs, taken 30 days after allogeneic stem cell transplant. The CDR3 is CASSIREAGPAFPYEQYF. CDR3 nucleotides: TGTGCCAGTAGTATACGCGAGGCCGGGCCAGCGTTCCCCTACGAGCAGTACTTC.